A single sample is the source of the 31 T cell receptor beta chains below, sequenced in a study of T cells in Graves' hyperthyroidism and ophthalmopathy. Amplification of TCR beta CDR3 regions was performed using RNA transcripts as template. The HTBI primer set served for first-round RT-PCR of the TCR CDR3. TCRdb fed the multiplex PCR reads into MiXCR, producing one record per CDR3 protein. The sample holds 300,000 or so distinct CDR3 sequences, under 25% seen once. The sample taken for sequencing was blood. The receptors come from a woman between 50 and 59 years old with Graves' hyperthyroidism.

This clonotype was seen at least ten times. The CDR3 spells CASSGTEGGAFF. For the CDR3, the DNA is TGTGCCAGCAGTGGCACCGAGGGGGGGGCTTTCTTT. The chain links TRBV2 to TRBJ1-1; tentatively, D is TRBD1 (6 bases). Between the trimmed V and J ends, which lost 4 bases and 11 bases, there was a span of 14 bases. The length of the CDR3 is 12 residues. Germline lookup yields CDR1 SNHLY and CDR2 FYNNEI.

This clonotype was counted many times. The chain combines TRBV12-3 or TRBV12-4 with TRBJ2-7; 7 bases are shared with TRBD1. The V and J ends lost 6 bases and 5 bases, in that order; junction bases with no gene match: 7. This CDR3 is built from 13 residues. In DNA, the CDR3 is TGTGCCAGCAGCTTTGGACAGGCAAACGAGCAGTACTTC. Its translation is CASSFGQANEQYF.

This clonotype was observed a few times. The V and J genes are TRBV15 and TRBJ1-3; tentatively, D is TRBD1 (6 bases). Germline CDR1 is LNHNV and CDR2 is YYDKDF (reference sequence). V dropped 0 bases and J dropped 7 bases, with 13 bases sitting between them. The CDR3 runs 15 residues. The CDR3 coding sequence is TGTGCCACCAGCAGAGATCGGCGGAGGGGGAACACCATATATTTT. It is translated as CATSRDRRRGNTIYF.

This clonotype was picked up a small number of times. V gene TRBV3-1 combines with J gene TRBJ2-7, with 13 nucleotides matching TRBD2. The junction had 11 bases not matched to a gene; V was cut back by 3 bases and J by 6 bases. This CDR3 region has 17 residues. Germline CDR1 LGHDT, CDR2 YNNKEL (reference sequence). The CDR3 nucleotides read TGTGCCAGCAGCCACGCCTTATTAACTAGCGGGAGGGTCGAGCAGTACTTC. This codes for CASSHALLTSGRVEQYF.

The CDR3 is CASSFGTGANQPQHF. Here the CDR3 DNA reads TGTGCCAGCAGTTTTGGGACAGGGGCTAATCAGCCCCAGCATTTT. This chain links TRBV27 with TRBJ1-5; 10 nucleotides line up with TRBD1. The V segment lost 3 bases and the J segment 4 bases; nucleotides outside the gene matches: 3. Germline lookup yields CDR1 MNHEY and CDR2 SMNVEV (reference sequence). The CDR3 extends over 15 amino acids.

This clonotype was recorded a few times. V and J are TRBV12-3 or TRBV12-4 and TRBJ1-4; no firm D call. V gave up 1 base and J gave up 7 bases, with 7 bases separating them. CDR3 length: 13 amino acids. The CDR3 DNA follows: TGTGCCAGCAGTTTAGGGGGTGGTGAAAAACTGTTTTTT. This translates into CASSLGGGEKLFF.

J is TRBJ1-6 and V is TRBV2; weak D call: TRBD1 (6 bases). CDR3 length equals 16 residues. In germline, CDR1 is SNHLY, CDR2 FYNNEI. V lost 3 bases and J 2 bases, leaving 11 bases between the germline ends. DNA of the CDR3: TGTGCCAGCAGTGAGGACAGATACACCTATAATTCACCCCTCCACTTT. It translates to CASSEDRYTYNSPLHF.

This clonotype was seen at least ten times. The chain combines TRBV6-1 with TRBJ1-6; D is uncertain. Germline loops: CDR1 MNHNS, CDR2 SASEGT. This CDR3 spans 15 amino acids. V was trimmed by 0 bases and J by 7 bases, leaving 10 bases between them. DNA of the CDR3: TGTGCCAGCAGTGAAGCGACGATGGGAAATTCACCCCTCCACTTT. This translates into CASSEATMGNSPLHF.

This clonotype was observed a single time. The rearrangement joins TRBV27 to TRBJ2-1; 11 nucleotides line up with TRBD2. V trimming: 1 base; J trimming: 8 bases; junction bases outside the gene matches: 4. Germline CDR1 is MNHEY and CDR2 is SMNVEV (reference sequence). The CDR3 is made up of 15 amino acids. The CDR3: CASSLLLAGVDEQFF. In DNA form, the CDR3 reads TGTGCCAGCAGTTTATTACTAGCGGGAGTGGATGAGCAGTTCTTC.

The chain has TRBV6-1 and TRBJ1-2; no reliable D call. Germline V CDR1 and CDR2: MNHNS, SASEGT. The CDR3 runs to 12 residues. Trimming shortened V by 8 bases and J by 3 bases, and 10 bases separated the two germline ends. In nucleotides, the CDR3 is TGTGCCAGCGCGATGATTTACTATGGCTACACCTTC. Translated, it gives CASAMIYYGYTF.

This clonotype showed up many times. V is TRBV2 and J is TRBJ2-2; 9 positions agree with TRBD1. After removal of 5 bases from V and 6 bases from J, the junction contained 4 bases not matched to a gene. The CDR3 runs 14 residues. Germline-derived CDR1 and CDR2 are SNHLY and FYNNEI. This CDR3 is CASSRTGVSGELFF. DNA of the CDR3: TGTGCCAGCAGTCGGACAGGGGTGTCCGGGGAGCTGTTTTTT.

The rearrangement uses TRBV10-3 and TRBJ2-5; 8 nucleotides align to TRBD2. Germline V lookup: CDR1 ENHRY, CDR2 SYGVKD. This CDR3 region has 15 residues. V dropped 7 bases and J dropped 2; count of bases not matched to a gene: 9. CDR3 bases: TGTGCCATCAAGCCGGGGGGGGTGTCTCAAGAGACCCAGTACTTC. This codes for CAIKPGGVSQETQYF.

There are many counts of this clonotype. The rearrangement links TRBV6-1 to TRBJ2-2, with 10 bases lining up with TRBD2. The CDR3 has 15 amino acids. Looked up from germline, CDR1 is MNHNS and CDR2 is SASEGT. Trimming cost V 4 bases and J 6 bases; bases outside gene matches: 5. CDR3 nucleotide sequence: TGTGCCAGCAGTGCATCTAGCGGGAGAGCCGGGGAGCTGTTTTTT. Its translation is CASSASSGRAGELFF.

This clonotype came up many times. The chain couples TRBV12-3 or TRBV12-4 to TRBJ1-1; 9 bases are shared with TRBD1. This CDR3 region has 15 residues. The junction had 9 bases not matched to a gene; V was cut back by 5 bases and J by 5 bases. CDR3 coding DNA: TGTGCCAGCAGTCCCCACAGGGGGCGCAGGACTGAAGCTTTCTTT. This encodes CASSPHRGRRTEAFF.

In the case of this clonotype: A much larger clone sits a single nucleotide away, making a read error possible. The rearrangement joins TRBV29-1 to TRBJ2-5, with 10 positions matching TRBD2. V gave up 8 bases and J gave up 6 bases; unmatched junction bases: 15. The CDR3 is 15 amino acids. Germline values: CDR1 SQVTM, CDR2 ANQGSEA. CDR3 region: CSIVYPGLAKKTQYF. As DNA, the CDR3 is TGCAGCATTGTTTATCCGGGACTAGCGAAGAAGACCCAGTACTTC.

This clonotype was counted at least ten times. V and J are TRBV6-1 and TRBJ2-7; D unclear. Germline assignment: CDR1 MNHNS and CDR2 SASEGT. Trimming stripped 0 bases from V and 0 bases from J, with 3 bases between. This CDR3 contains 13 residues. CDR3 nucleotide sequence: TGTGCCAGCAGTGAAGCGAACTCCTACGAGCAGTACTTC. This codes for CASSEANSYEQYF.

This clonotype occurred once. The V and J genes are TRBV19 and TRBJ2-3; D is uncertain. Trimming pared 9 bases from V and 2 bases from J, leaving 12 bases between. CDR1 and CDR2 (germline): LNHDA, SQIVND (reference sequence). The CDR3 loop spans 13 amino acids. CDR3 nucleotide sequence: TGTGCCAGCAGCCTGGCCTTCACAGATACGCAGTATTTT. Protein: CASSLAFTDTQYF.

This clonotype was counted between two and nine times. This chain joins TRBV5-6 and TRBJ1-1; a weak D match, TRBD1 (5 bases). The V gene lost 0 bases and the J gene lost 4 bases, with 10 bases spanning the gap. CDR3 size: 14 residues. Germline-derived CDR1 and CDR2 are SGHDT and YYEEEE. Written as DNA, the CDR3 is TGTGCCAGCAGCTTGGAAGGGGTGGGCACTGAAGCTTTCTTT. Protein product: CASSLEGVGTEAFF.

This clonotype was observed at least ten times. The chain carries TRBV2 and TRBJ2-2; 11 bases agree with TRBD1. Germline V gene lookup returns CDR1 SNHLY and CDR2 FYNNEI. CDR3 length: 14 amino acids. J gave up 7 bases and V 11 bases, and 9 bases lay outside the gene matches. CDR3 nucleotides: TGTGCCGGGTCTGGGACAGGGGGTGTCGGGGAGCTGTTTTTT. Amino acid sequence: CAGSGTGGVGELFF.

This clonotype was seen ten or more times. This chain joins TRBV28 and TRBJ2-2, with TRBD1 as a possible D gene (6 bases). Germline V lookup: CDR1 MDHEN, CDR2 SYDVKM. There are 14 residues in the CDR3. The ends were cut back, 6 bases at V and 0 bases at J, with 8 bases in the middle. The CDR3 spells CASRQGTNTGELFF. Here the CDR3 DNA reads TGTGCCAGCAGACAGGGTACGAACACCGGGGAGCTGTTTTTT.

This clonotype was observed at least ten times. The gene calls are TRBV20-1 and TRBJ2-7; 16 nucleotides match TRBD2. J gave up 6 bases and V 6 bases, and 8 bases lay outside the gene matches. CDR1 is DFQATT and CDR2 is SNEGSKA in the germline V gene (reference sequence). This CDR3 contains 15 residues. CDR3 in amino acids: CSAKGLAGGPGEQYF. CDR3 bases: TGCAGTGCCAAGGGACTAGCGGGGGGGCCGGGCGAGCAGTACTTC.

DNA of the CDR3: TGTGCCAGCAGTTACACTACTAGCGGGGGGCACTACGAGCAGTACTTC. Residues: CASSYTTSGGHYEQYF. This sequence joins TRBV6-5 and TRBJ2-7; TRBD2 matches at 12 bases. Germline CDR1 reads MNHEY; CDR2 reads SVGAGI. The CDR3 length is 16 residues. V shed 2 bases and J 3 bases; nucleotides not matched to a gene: 5.

This clonotype was seen repeatedly, ten times or more. This sequence joins TRBV3-1 and TRBJ1-2; unclear D gene. The length of the CDR3 is 13 residues. The V and J ends lost 2 bases and 6 bases respectively, with 10 bases between them. The germline CDR1 and CDR2 sequences are LGHDT and YNNKEL (reference sequence). The chain's CDR3 is CASSQSRIDGYTF. The CDR3 DNA follows: TGTGCCAGCAGCCAATCAAGGATCGATGGCTACACCTTC.

The table lists this clonotype with a few counts. Compared with germline, one end of the junction differs, possibly owing to a read error. This chain links TRBV30 with TRBJ2-6, with D maybe TRBD1 (6 bases). Per the germline V gene, CDR1 is GTSNPN and CDR2 is SVGIG (reference sequence). The CDR3 is made up of 15 amino acids. This chain's CDR3 is CACTVAGAGASVLTF. CDR3 coding DNA: TGTGCCTGTACCGTTGCAGGGGCTGGGGCCAGCGTCCTGACTTTC.

The chain uses TRBV5-4 and TRBJ2-1; TRBD2 aligns across 8 bases. The V segment lost 0 bases and the J segment 5 bases; nucleotides outside the gene matches: 4. This CDR3 contains 15 residues. In germline, CDR1 is SGHNT, CDR2 YYREEE (reference sequence). The CDR3: CASSLDAGGNNEQFF. The CDR3 DNA is TGTGCCAGCAGCTTGGATGCGGGAGGTAACAATGAGCAGTTCTTC.

This clonotype was detected ten times or more. The CDR3 DNA is TGTGCCAGCAGCCAAGATGGGACGTCTAACACTGAAGCTTTCTTT. This gives the protein CASSQDGTSNTEAFF. V and J are TRBV3-1 and TRBJ1-1; D possibly corresponds to TRBD1 (5 bases). V dropped 0 bases and J dropped 2 bases, with 10 bases sitting between them. CDR1 is LGHDT, CDR2 YNNKEL, per germline (reference sequence). CDR3 size: 15 residues.

This clonotype was observed at least ten times. The V and J genes are TRBV6-5 and TRBJ1-5; possibly TRBD1 for D (5 bases). CDR3 length: 16 residues. V lost 6 bases, J lost 3 bases, and 18 bases lay in between. CDR1 is MNHEY, CDR2 SVGAGI, per germline. The CDR3 sequence: CASSQRGTPINQPQHF. For the CDR3, the DNA is TGTGCCAGCAGCCAAAGAGGGACTCCAATCAATCAGCCCCAGCATTTT.

This clonotype was found many times. The chain links TRBV4-2 to TRBJ2-5; TRBD2 matches 13 bases. Germline V gene data show CDR1 as LGHNA and CDR2 as YNFKEQ. V was pared by 0 bases and J by 5 bases, with 12 bases of the junction left unmatched. The CDR3 runs to 19 residues. The CDR3 nucleotides read TGTGCCAGCAGCCAAGATTCACGAGGGACTAGCGGGAAAGGGGAGACCCAGTACTTC. Protein: CASSQDSRGTSGKGETQYF.

This sequence joins TRBV6-1 and TRBJ1-5; 7 nucleotides line up with TRBD1. The CDR3 sequence is 13 residues long. The V gene end was trimmed by 4 bases and the J gene end by 9 bases; junction bases not matched to a gene: 6. The germline CDR1 and CDR2 sequences are MNHNS and SASEGT. The CDR3 DNA reads as TGTGCCAGCAGTGCCATGGGGGACAGGCCCCAGCATTTT. Translation gives CASSAMGDRPQHF.

The DNA for the CDR3 is TGTGCCAGCAGTGCTCCTAGCGGGGGGGCCTACAATGAGCAGTTCTTC. It specifies CASSAPSGGAYNEQFF. The chain employs TRBV6-2 or TRBV6-3 and TRBJ2-1; 12 positions agree with TRBD2. Germline values: CDR1 MNHEY, CDR2 SVGEGT. The CDR3 is 16 amino acids. V trimming: 5 bases; J trimming: 2 bases; junction bases outside the gene matches: 4.

This clonotype came up many times. The chain links TRBV30 to TRBJ1-1; TRBD1 agrees at 8 bases. This CDR3 is 13 amino acids long. Germline trimming cut 3 bases from V and 4 bases from J; bases unmatched to any gene: 4. Germline values: CDR1 GTSNPN, CDR2 SVGIG (reference sequence). CDR3 coding DNA: TGTGCCTGGAGCGGTCAGGGGGCCACTGAAGCTTTCTTT. Translated, it gives CAWSGQGATEAFF.